This TCR beta chain was documented in a study of blood T cell repertoires in COVID-19. In the original workflow: Estimates of nucleated cell counts were drawn from the amplification of reference gene primers. Produced via immunoSEQ multiplex PCR; TCRdb's table is partial and in-frame only. That table supplies the V and J calls and clone size; D and trimming were determined from the DNA. The sample carries some 80,000 clones, over 70% recorded once. The CDR3 totals 15 residues. Trimming removed 1 base from V and 2 bases from J, with 12 bases in between. Germline V gives CDR1 SNHLY, CDR2 FYNNEI. The specimen sequenced was peripheral blood. The source of this sequence is a man aged 80 or over with acute or convalescent COVID-19. This chain joins TRBV2 and TRBJ2-7, with D tentatively TRBD1 (6 bases). The CDR3 region is CASSEGQVGTYEQYF. DNA of the CDR3: TGTGCCAGCAGTGAAGGACAGGTGGGAACCTACGAGCAGTACTTC.